The clone carrying this T cell receptor beta chain was recorded only once. Its antigen is undetermined. Primers: 60 Vbeta forward and 13 Jbeta reverse. TCRdb's table, derived via immunoSEQ multiplex PCR, lists solely in-frame clones and lacks some. Altogether tens of thousands of clones are present, around 70% being singletons, with the ten largest covering around a tenth. The CDR3 is 15 amino acids. J gave up 8 bases and V 4 bases, and 10 bases lay outside the gene matches. From germline, CDR1 is MDHEN and CDR2 SYDVKM. This specimen comes from a study of cytomegalovirus exposure and HLA in healthy donors. At the level of the study: Unique TCRs numbering about 85 million, obtained from HLA-typed donors, made up an early data release. Regarding the study as a whole: Most TCR beta V segments were productive about 87% or about 30% of the time in an earlier analysis.

The sequence derives from a woman aged 50 to 60 in good health and CMV-seronegative. The chain uses TRBV28 and TRBJ2-1; 8 nucleotides match TRBD1. The sample was PBMCs. The CDR3 sequence is CASSSGFQGAHEQFF. The CDR3 DNA follows: TGTGCCAGCAGTTCTGGCTTCCAGGGGGCGCATGAGCAGTTCTTC.